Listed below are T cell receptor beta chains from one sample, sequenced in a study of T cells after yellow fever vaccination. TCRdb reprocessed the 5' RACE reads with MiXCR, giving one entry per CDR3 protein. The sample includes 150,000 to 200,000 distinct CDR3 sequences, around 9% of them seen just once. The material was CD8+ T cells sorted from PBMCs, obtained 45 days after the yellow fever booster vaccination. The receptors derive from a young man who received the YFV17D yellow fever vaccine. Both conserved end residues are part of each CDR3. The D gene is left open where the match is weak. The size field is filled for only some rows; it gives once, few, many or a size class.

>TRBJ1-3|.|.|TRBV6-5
TGTGCCAGCAGTTACTCGCGCAGAGCCGGAAACACCATATATTTT
CASSYSRRAGNTIYF
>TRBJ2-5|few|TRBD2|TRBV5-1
TGCGCCAGCAGCTTGGTGAGGGAGGGAGAGACCCAGTACTTC
CASSLVREGETQYF
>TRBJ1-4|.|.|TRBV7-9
TGTGCCAGCAGCTCTTGGGGGAACAGTGCAACTAATGAAAAACTGTTTTTT
CASSSWGNSATNEKLFF
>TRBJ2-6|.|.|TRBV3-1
TGTGCCAGCAGCCAAGCAGGGGTTGGGGCCAACGTCCTGACTTTC
CASSQAGVGANVLTF
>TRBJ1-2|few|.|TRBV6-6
TGTGCCAGCAGTTACTCGGCAGGGATGGGAGGCTACACCTTC
CASSYSAGMGGYTF
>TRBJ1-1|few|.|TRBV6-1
TGTGCCAGCAGTGGGCTCGGGAACGCTGAAGCTTTCTTT
CASSGLGNAEAFF
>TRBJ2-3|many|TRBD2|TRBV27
TGTGCCAGCAGCCGGGCGGGGGGGCCCCCAGATACGCAGTATTTT
CASSRAGGPPDTQYF
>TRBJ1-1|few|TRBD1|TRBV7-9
TGTGCCAGCAGCCCGGCGCCGGCAGGGGGGAAAGCTTTCTTT
CASSPAPAGGKAFF
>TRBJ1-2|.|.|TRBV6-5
TGTGCCAGCAGCTCCGGAGTTTCTGACTATGGCTACACCTTC
CASSSGVSDYGYTF
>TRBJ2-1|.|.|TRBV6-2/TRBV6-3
TGTGCCAGCAGTTATACGGGGATTGGGAGTGGTGAGCAGTTCTTC
CASSYTGIGSGEQFF
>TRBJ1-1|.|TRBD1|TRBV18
TGTGCCAGCTCAGAGGCTCGGACAGGGGTGACTGAAGCTTTCTTT
CASSEARTGVTEAFF
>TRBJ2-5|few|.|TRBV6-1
TGTGCCAGCAGCACCCGCTATACTTACCCCCGAGAGACCCAGTACTTC
CASSTRYTYPRETQYF
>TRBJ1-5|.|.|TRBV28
TGTGCCAGCATCCGACAGCCTAGCAATCAGCCCCAGCATTTT
CASIRQPSNQPQHF
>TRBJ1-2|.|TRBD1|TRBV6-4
TGTGCCAGCAGCCCCGGGACAGAATATGGCTACACCTTC
CASSPGTEYGYTF
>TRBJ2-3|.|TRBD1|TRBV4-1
TGCGCCAGCAGCCAACCATGGACAGGGGACACAGATACGCAGTATTTT
CASSQPWTGDTDTQYF
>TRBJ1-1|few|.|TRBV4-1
TGCGCCAGCAGCCATAGGGGGTCCACTGAAGCTTTCTTT
CASSHRGSTEAFF